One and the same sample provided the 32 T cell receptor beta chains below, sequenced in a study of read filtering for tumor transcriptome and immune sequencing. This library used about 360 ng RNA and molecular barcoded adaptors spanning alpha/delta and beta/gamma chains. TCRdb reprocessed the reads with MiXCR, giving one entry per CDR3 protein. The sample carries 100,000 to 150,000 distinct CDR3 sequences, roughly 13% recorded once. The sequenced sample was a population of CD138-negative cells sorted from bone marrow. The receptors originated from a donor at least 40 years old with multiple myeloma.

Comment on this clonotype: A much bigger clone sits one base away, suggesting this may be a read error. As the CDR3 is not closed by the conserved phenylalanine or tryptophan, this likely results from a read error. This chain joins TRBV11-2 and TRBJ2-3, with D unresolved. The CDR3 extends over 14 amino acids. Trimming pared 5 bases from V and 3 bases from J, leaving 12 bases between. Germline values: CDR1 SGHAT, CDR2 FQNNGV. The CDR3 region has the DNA TGTGCCAGCAGCCCGCTTATCCGAACAGATACGCAGTATCTT. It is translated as CASSPLIRTDTQYL.

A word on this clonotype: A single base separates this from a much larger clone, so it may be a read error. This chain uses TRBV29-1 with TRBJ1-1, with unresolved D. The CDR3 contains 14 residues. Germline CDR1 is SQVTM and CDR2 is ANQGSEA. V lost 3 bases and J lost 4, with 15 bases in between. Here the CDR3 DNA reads TGCAGCGTTGAGCTTCAGGAACACGGCACTGAAGCTTTCTTT. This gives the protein CSVELQEHGTEAFF.

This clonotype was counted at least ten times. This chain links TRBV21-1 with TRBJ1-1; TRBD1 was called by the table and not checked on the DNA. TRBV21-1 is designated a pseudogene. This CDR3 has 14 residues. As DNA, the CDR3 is TGTGCCAGCAGCAAGAACACAGGGGAGACTGAAGCTTTCTTT. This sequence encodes CASSKNTGETEAFF.

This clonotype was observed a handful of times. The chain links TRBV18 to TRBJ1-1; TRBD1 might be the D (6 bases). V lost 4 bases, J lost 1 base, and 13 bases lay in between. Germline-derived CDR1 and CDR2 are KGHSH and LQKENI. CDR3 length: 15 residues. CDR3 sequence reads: CASSQGRGPNTEAFF. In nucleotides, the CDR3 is TGTGCCAGCTCACAGGGCAGGGGCCCGAACACTGAAGCTTTCTTT.

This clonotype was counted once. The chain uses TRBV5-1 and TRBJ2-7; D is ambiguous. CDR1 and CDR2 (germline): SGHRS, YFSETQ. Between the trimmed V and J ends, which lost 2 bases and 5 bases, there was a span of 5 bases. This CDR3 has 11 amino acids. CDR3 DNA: TGCGCCAGCAGCTTACACCACGAGCAGTACTTC. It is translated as CASSLHHEQYF.

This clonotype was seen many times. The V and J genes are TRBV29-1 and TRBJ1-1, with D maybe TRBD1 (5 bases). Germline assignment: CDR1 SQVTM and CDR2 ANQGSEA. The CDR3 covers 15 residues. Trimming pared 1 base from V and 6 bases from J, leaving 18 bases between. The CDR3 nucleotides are TGCAGCGTTGAAGGGGACGAGACTGTAGCTTCTGAAGCTTTCTTT. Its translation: CSVEGDETVASEAFF.

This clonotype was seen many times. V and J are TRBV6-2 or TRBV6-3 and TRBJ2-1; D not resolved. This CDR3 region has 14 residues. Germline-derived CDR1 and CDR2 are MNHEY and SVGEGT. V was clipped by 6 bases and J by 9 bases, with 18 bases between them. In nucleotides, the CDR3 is TGTGCCAGCAGCCCGTCTGTTCCGCGCGGTGAGCAGTTCTTC. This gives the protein CASSPSVPRGEQFF.

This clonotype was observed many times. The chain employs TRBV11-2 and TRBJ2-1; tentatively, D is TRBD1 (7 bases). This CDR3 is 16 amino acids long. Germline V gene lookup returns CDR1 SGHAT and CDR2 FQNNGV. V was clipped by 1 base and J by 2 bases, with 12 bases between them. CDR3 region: CASSLVEGAAYNEQFF. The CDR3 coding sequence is TGTGCCAGCAGCTTAGTGGAGGGGGCCGCCTACAATGAGCAGTTCTTC.

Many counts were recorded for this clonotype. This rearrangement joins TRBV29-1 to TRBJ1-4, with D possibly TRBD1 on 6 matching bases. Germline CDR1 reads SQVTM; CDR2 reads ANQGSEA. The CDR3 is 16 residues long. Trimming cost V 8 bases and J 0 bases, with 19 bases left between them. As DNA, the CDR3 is TGCAGCCTATCCCCGGGACACATAACAACTAATGAAAAACTGTTTTTT. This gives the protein CSLSPGHITTNEKLFF. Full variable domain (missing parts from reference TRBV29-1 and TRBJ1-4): SAVISQKPSRDICQRGTSLTIQCQVDSQVTMMFWYRQQPGQSLTLIATANQGSEATYESGFVIDKFPISRPNLTFSTLTVSNMSPEDSSIYLCSLSPGHITTNEKLFFGSGTQLSVL.

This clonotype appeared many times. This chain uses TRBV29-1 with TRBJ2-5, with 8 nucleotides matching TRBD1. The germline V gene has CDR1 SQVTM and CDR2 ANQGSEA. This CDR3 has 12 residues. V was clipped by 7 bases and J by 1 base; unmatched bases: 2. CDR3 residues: CSADRAQETQYF. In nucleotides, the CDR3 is TGCAGCGCGGACAGGGCCCAAGAGACCCAGTACTTC.

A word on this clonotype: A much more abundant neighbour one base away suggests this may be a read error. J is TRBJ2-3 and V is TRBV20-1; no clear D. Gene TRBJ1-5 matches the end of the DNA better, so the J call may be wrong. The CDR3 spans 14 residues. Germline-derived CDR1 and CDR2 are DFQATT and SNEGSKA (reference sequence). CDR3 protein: CSARSGPSTDTQHF. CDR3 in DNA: TGCAGTGCTAGGAGCGGGCCTAGCACAGATACGCAGCATTTT.

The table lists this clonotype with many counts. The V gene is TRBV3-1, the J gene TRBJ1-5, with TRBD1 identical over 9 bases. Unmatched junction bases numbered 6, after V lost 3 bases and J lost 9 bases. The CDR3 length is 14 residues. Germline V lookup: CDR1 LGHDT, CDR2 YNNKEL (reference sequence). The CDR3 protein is CASSQGQGQGPQHF. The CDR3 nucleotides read TGTGCCAGCAGCCAGGGACAGGGTCAGGGGCCCCAGCATTTT.

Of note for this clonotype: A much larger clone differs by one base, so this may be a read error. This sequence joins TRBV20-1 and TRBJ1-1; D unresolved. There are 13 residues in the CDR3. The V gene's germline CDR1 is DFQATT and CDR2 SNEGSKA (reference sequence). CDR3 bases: TGCAGTACTAGAAAGGGAGGGAGCACTGAAGCTTTCTTT. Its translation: CSTRKGGSTEAFF.

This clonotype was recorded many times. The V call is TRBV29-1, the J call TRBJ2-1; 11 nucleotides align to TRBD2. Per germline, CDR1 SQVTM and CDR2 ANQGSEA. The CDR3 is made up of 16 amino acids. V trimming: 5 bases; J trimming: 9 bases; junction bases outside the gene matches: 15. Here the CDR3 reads CSVTTLLAGAGGEQFF. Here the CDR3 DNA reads TGCAGCGTTACGACCTTACTAGCGGGAGCCGGCGGTGAGCAGTTCTTC.

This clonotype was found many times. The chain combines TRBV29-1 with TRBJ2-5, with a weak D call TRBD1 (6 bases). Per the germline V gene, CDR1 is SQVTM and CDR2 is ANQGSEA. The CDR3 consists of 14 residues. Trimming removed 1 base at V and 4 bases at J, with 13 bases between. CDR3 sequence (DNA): TGCAGCGTTGAAGCCCAACAGGGTAGAGAGACCCAGTACTTC. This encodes CSVEAQQGRETQYF. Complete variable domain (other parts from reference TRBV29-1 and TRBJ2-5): SAVISQKPSRDICQRGTSLTIQCQVDSQVTMMFWYRQQPGQSLTLIATANQGSEATYESGFVIDKFPISRPNLTFSTLTVSNMSPEDSSIYLCSVEAQQGRETQYFGPGTRLLVL.

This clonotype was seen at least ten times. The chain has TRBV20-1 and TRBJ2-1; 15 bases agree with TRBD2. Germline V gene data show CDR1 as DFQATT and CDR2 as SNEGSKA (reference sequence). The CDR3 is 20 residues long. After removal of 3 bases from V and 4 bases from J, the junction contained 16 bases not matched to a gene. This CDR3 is CSASDSDPGLAGGSYNEQFF. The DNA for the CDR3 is TGCAGTGCTAGTGATTCTGATCCGGGACTAGCGGGGGGTTCATACAATGAGCAGTTCTTC.

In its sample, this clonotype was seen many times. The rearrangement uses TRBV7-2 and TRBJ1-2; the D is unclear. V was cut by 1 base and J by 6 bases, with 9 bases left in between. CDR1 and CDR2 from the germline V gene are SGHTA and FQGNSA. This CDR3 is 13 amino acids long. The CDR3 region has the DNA TGTGCCAGCAGCTTAGGATGGGTTGATGGCTACACCTTC. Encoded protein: CASSLGWVDGYTF. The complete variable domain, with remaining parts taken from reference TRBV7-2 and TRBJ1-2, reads GAGVSQSPSNKVTEKGKDVELRCDPISGHTALYWYRQSLGQGLEFLIYFQGNSAPDKSGLPSDRFSAERTGGSVSTLTIQRTQQEDSAVYLCASSLGWVDGYTFGSGTRLTVV.

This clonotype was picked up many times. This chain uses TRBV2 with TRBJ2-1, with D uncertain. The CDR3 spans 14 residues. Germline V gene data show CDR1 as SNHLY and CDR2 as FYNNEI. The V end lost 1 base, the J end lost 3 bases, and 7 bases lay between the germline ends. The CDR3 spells CASSEGPNYNEQFF. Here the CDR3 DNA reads TGTGCCAGCAGTGAAGGACCGAACTACAATGAGCAGTTCTTC.

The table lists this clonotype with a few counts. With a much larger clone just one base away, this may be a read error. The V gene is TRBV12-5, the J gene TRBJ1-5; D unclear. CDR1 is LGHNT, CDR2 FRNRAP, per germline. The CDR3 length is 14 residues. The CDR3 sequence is CACGRDGSNQPQHF. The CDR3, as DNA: TGTGCTTGTGGTAGAGACGGAAGCAATCAGCCCCAGCATTTT.

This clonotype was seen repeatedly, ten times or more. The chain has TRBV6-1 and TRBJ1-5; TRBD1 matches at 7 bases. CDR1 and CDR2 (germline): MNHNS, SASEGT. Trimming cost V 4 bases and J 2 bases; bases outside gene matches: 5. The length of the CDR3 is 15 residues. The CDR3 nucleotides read TGTGCCAGCAGTGCAAGGACAGGTCGCAATCAGCCCCAGCATTTT. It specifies CASSARTGRNQPQHF.

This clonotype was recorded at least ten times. The CDR3 reads CASSIPGGSSYNEQFF. The CDR3 DNA sequence: TGTGCCAGTAGTATCCCTGGCGGGAGCTCCTACAATGAGCAGTTCTTC. The chain recombines TRBV19 with TRBJ2-1, with 7 bases aligning to TRBD2. The J segment lost 0 bases and the V segment lost 3 bases, leaving 5 bases of the junction unmatched. Germline V gene lookup returns CDR1 LNHDA and CDR2 SQIVND (reference sequence). CDR3 length: 16 residues.

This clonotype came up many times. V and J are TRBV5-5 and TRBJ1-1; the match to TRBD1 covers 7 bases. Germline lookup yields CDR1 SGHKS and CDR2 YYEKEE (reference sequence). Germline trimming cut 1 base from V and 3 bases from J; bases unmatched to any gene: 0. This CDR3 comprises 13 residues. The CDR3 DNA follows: TGTGCCAGCAGCTTGCAGGGGGACACTGAAGCTTTCTTT. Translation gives CASSLQGDTEAFF.

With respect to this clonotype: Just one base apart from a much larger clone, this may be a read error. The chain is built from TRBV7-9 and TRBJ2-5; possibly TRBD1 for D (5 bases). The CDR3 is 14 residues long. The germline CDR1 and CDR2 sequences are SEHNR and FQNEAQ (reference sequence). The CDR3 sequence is CASSPFDSQETRYF. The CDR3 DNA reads TGTGCCAGCAGCCCATTCGACAGCCAAGAGACCCGGTACTTC.

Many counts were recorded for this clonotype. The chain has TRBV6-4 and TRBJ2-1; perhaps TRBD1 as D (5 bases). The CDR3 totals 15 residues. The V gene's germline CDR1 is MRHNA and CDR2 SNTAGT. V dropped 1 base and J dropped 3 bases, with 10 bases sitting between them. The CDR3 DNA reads TGTGCCAGCAGTGACTACAGGCCAAGCTACAATGAGCAGTTCTTC. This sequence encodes CASSDYRPSYNEQFF.

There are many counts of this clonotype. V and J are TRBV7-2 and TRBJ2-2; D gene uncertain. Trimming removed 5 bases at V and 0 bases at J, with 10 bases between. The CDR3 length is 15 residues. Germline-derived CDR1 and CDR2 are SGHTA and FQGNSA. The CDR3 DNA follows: TGTGCCAGCAGCAACGACTTGGCGAACACCGGGGAGCTGTTTTTT. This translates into CASSNDLANTGELFF. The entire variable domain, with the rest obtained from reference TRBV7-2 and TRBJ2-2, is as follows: GAGVSQSPSNKVTEKGKDVELRCDPISGHTALYWYRQSLGQGLEFLIYFQGNSAPDKSGLPSDRFSAERTGGSVSTLTIQRTQQEDSAVYLCASSNDLANTGELFFGEGSRLTVL.

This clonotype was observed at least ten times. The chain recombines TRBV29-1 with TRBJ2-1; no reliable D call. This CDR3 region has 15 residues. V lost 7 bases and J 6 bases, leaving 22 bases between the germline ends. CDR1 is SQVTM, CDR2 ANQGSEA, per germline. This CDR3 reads CSAATLERVINEQFF. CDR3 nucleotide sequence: TGCAGCGCCGCGACTTTAGAGCGAGTTATCAATGAGCAGTTCTTC.

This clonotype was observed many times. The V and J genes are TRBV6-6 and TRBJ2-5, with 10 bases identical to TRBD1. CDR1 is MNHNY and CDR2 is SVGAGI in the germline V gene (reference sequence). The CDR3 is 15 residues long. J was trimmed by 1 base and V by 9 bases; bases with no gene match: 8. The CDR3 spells CASIRDRGVQETQYF. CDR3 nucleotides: TGTGCCAGTATAAGGGACAGGGGTGTCCAAGAGACCCAGTACTTC.

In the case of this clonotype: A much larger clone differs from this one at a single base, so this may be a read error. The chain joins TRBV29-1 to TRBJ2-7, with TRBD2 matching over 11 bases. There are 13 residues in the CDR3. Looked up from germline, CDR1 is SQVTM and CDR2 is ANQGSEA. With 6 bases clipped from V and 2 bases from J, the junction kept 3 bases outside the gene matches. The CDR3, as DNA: TGCAGCGTGGGGACTAGCGGCACCTACGAGCAGTACTTC. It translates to CSVGTSGTYEQYF.

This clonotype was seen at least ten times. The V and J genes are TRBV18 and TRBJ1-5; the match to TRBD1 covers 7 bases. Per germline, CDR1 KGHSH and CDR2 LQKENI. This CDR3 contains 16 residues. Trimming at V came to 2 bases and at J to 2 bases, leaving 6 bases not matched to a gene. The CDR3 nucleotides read TGTGCCAGCTCACCAACGGACAGGACCCGCAATCAGCCCCAGCATTTT. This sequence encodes CASSPTDRTRNQPQHF.

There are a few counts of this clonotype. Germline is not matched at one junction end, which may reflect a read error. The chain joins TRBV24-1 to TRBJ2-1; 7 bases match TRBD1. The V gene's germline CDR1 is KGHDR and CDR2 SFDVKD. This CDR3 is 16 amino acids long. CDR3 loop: CATSETLDRASNEQLF. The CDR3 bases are TGTGCCACCAGTGAGACCCTTGACAGGGCTTCCAATGAGCAGCTCTTC.

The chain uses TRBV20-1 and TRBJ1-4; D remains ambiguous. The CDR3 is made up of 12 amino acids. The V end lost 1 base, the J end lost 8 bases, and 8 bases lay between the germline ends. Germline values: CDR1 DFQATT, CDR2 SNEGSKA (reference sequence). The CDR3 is CSARGAKEKLFF. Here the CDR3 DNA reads TGCAGTGCTAGAGGGGCCAAGGAAAAACTGTTTTTT.

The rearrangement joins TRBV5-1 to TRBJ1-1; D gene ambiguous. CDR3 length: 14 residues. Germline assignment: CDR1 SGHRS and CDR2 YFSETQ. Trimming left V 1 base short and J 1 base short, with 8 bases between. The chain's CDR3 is CASSLRSENTEAFF. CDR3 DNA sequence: TGCGCCAGCAGCTTGAGGTCAGAGAACACTGAAGCTTTCTTT.